These T cell receptor beta chains were read from a single sample in a study of T cell changes during pregnancy in multiple sclerosis. The method was immunoSEQ multiplex PCR; TCRdb's version includes in-frame clones alone and lacks a portion of them. The repertoire includes about 80,000 clones, around 92% of them detected once, and less than 3% sits in the top ten. The material sequenced was peripheral blood, taken before pregnancy. The receptors were gathered from a female donor with multiple sclerosis, enrolled in a pregnancy study. CDR3s include the opening cysteine and the closing phenylalanine or tryptophan. A D gene is named only where the DNA matches it firmly. Clone size is given for some rows only: seen once, a few or many times, or a class if the clone is expanded.

d_gene	abundance	v_gene	j_gene	CDR3nt	CDR3aa
TRBD1	once	TRBV29-1	TRBJ1-4	TGCAGCGTAGCAAACCCTACCGGGACAGTGAATGAAAAACTGTTTTTT	CSVANPTGTVNEKLFF
-	-	TRBV2	TRBJ1-2	TGTGCCAGCAGTGAAGCGCGGGGGGAGGTGGGCTACACCTTC	CASSEARGEVGYTF
TRBD1	once	TRBV9	TRBJ1-2	TGTGCCAGCAGCCCCCTCGGACAGGGGAGCATGGGCTACACCTTC	CASSPLGQGSMGYTF
TRBD2	-	TRBV28	TRBJ2-2	TGTGCCAGCAGGTCACTAGCGGAAACCGGGGAGCTGTTTTTT	CASRSLAETGELFF
TRBD1	-	TRBV10-3	TRBJ1-2	TGTGCCATCAGTGACCCGGGACAGGGGAACGACTATGGCTACACCTTC	CAISDPGQGNDYGYTF
TRBD1	-	TRBV19	TRBJ1-5	TGTGCCAGTGGGGACAGGGTAAGGAGCAATCAGCCCCAGCATTTT	CASGDRVRSNQPQHF
-	-	TRBV6-6	TRBJ2-7	TGTGCCAGCAGTTTTGGAGGCGCCCAAGGCGAGCAGTACTTC	CASSFGGAQGEQYF
TRBD1	-	TRBV5-4	TRBJ1-2	TGTGCCAGCAGCCCGGACAGGGGTGGTAGGGGCTACACCTTC	CASSPDRGGRGYTF
-	few	TRBV2	TRBJ2-4	TGTGCCAGCAGTGCAAGGGGCGCAGGAAAAAACATTCAGTACTTC	CASSARGAGKNIQYF
TRBD2	-	TRBV5-4	TRBJ2-3	TGTGCCATGGTGGGCGGGAGTTGGTATAGCACAGATACGCAGTATTTT	CAMVGGSWYSTDTQYF
TRBD2	-	TRBV10-2	TRBJ2-2	TGCGCCAGCAGTGAGTCGCTAGCGGGAGGGCCTGGTGGCGGGGAGCTGTTTTTT	CASSESLAGGPGGGELFF
TRBD1	-	TRBV5-6	TRBJ2-5	TGTGCCAGCAGCCGCATGACAGGGTCGGGAGAGACCCAGTACTTC	CASSRMTGSGETQYF
TRBD1	-	TRBV5-1	TRBJ2-5	TGCGCCAGCAGCCGACCGGACAGGGGGCAAGGGACCCAGTACTTC	CASSRPDRGQGTQYF
-	-	TRBV28	TRBJ1-5	TGTGCCAGCAGTTTAGAACGCCGACAGTTCATTCAGCCCCAGCATTTT	CASSLERRQFIQPQHF
-	-	TRBV2	TRBJ1-4	TGTGCCAGCAGTGACGTGGAAAAACTGTTTTTT	CASSDVEKLFF
-	-	TRBV2	TRBJ2-5	TGTGCCAGCACCCTGGACAGAGGGTCTAGGGAGACCCAGTACTTC	CASTLDRGSRETQYF
TRBD1	-	TRBV6-6	TRBJ2-7	TGTGCCAGCAGTTACTCTGGACAGGGAGCCTACGAGCAGTACTTC	CASSYSGQGAYEQYF
TRBD2	-	TRBV7-2	TRBJ2-2	TGTGCCACCACTAGCGGGATCACCGGGGAGCTGTTTTTT	CATTSGITGELFF
TRBD2	-	TRBV4-3	TRBJ2-3	TGCGCCAGCAGCCCCCGGACTAGCCAACCCACAGATACGCAGTATTTT	CASSPRTSQPTDTQYF
-	few	TRBV2	TRBJ1-1	TGTGCCAGCTTGGTCGGGGTGAACACTGAAGCTTTCTTT	CASLVGVNTEAFF
-	-	TRBV7-2	TRBJ2-7	TGTGCCAGCAGCTCCCGGCTTTTTGGGACTTCCTACGAGCAGTACTTC	CASSSRLFGTSYEQYF
TRBD1	-	TRBV6-5	TRBJ1-2	TGTGCCAGCAGTTTAACCCAACAGGGGAACTATGGCTACACCTTC	CASSLTQQGNYGYTF
TRBD1	-	TRBV29-1	TRBJ2-7	TGCAGCGTTGCCCGGGGGACAGGGGTCCACGAGCAGTACTTC	CSVARGTGVHEQYF
TRBD2	-	TRBV7-8	TRBJ2-7	TGTGCCAGCAGCCCCCCACTAGCGGGAGAGTACGAGCAGTACTTC	CASSPPLAGEYEQYF
TRBD2	-	TRBV5-1	TRBJ2-2	TGCGCCAGCGAGCTAGCGGGATACACCGGGGAGCTGTTTTTT	CASELAGYTGELFF
-	-	TRBV5-4	TRBJ2-1	TGTGCCAGCAGCCGCGAGGCGGGGCCCTACAATGAGCAGTTCTTC	CASSREAGPYNEQFF
-	once	TRBV28	TRBJ1-5	TGTGCCAGCAGTTATACAGGGAATCAGCCCCAGCATTTT	CASSYTGNQPQHF
-	-	TRBV6-5	TRBJ1-2	TGTGCCAGCAGCCCACAGGGTAACTATGGCTACACCTTC	CASSPQGNYGYTF
-	-	TRBV19	TRBJ1-5	TGTGCCAGTAGCTGGGTGCCGCCGAGCTGGGTGAGTGGGCCCAATCAGCCCCAGCATTTT	CASSWVPPSWVSGPNQPQHF
-	-	TRBV6-4	TRBJ2-3	TGTGCCAGCAGTACGGGGGAGAAGGACACAGATACGCAGTATTTT	CASSTGEKDTDTQYF
TRBD2	-	TRBV2	TRBJ2-1	TGTGCCAGCAAGCGGGACCTTGGGAATGAGCAGTTCTTC	CASKRDLGNEQFF
-	-	TRBV7-9	TRBJ1-2	TGTGCCAGCAGCTTAGGCCTGGGAGGCAGTAATTATGGCTACACCTTC	CASSLGLGGSNYGYTF
-	-	TRBV7-9	TRBJ1-4	TGTGCCAGCAGCCCCGAGGAGAGAAATGAAAAACTGTTTTTT	CASSPEERNEKLFF
TRBD2	-	TRBV28	TRBJ2-1	TGTGCCAGCAGTTTTAGCGGGACTAGCGGGGAGCAGTTCTTC	CASSFSGTSGEQFF
TRBD1	-	TRBV2	TRBJ1-5	TGTGCCAGCAGGAGAGACAGGGTCTTAAGCAATCAGCCCCAGCATTTT	CASRRDRVLSNQPQHF
-	once	TRBV29-1	TRBJ2-7	TGCAGCGTTGTCCTTTGGGGGGACTCCTACGAGCAGTACTTC	CSVVLWGDSYEQYF
TRBD1	few	TRBV2	TRBJ1-4	TGTGCCAGCACGGACAGGGAAAAATACGAAAAACTGTTTTTT	CASTDREKYEKLFF
-	-	TRBV6-5	TRBJ2-3	TGTGCCAGCACCACCGGGGTAGCAAGAACGCAGTATTTT	CASTTGVARTQYF
TRBD2	-	TRBV7-2	TRBJ2-5	TGTGCCAGCAGCTTACTAGCGGGGCAAGAGACCCAGTACTTC	CASSLLAGQETQYF
TRBD1	-	TRBV9	TRBJ2-7	TGTGCCAGCAGCGTAGCTGGACAGGGGGTCTACGAGCAGTACTTC	CASSVAGQGVYEQYF
-	once	TRBV7-9	TRBJ2-2	TGTGCCAGCAGCCCTCAACGAAGGGGGAAACCGAACACCGGGGAGCTGTTTTTT	CASSPQRRGKPNTGELFF
-	-	TRBV2	TRBJ2-5	TGTGCCAGCACCGAGTTAGAGACCCAGTACTTC	CASTELETQYF
TRBD1	-	TRBV25-1	TRBJ1-4	TGTGCCAGCAGTGACTCGAGGGGACAGGGGGTTTTAGAAAAACTGTTTTTT	CASSDSRGQGVLEKLFF
-	-	TRBV28	TRBJ1-2	TGTGCCAGCAGCCAACAAGGTTGGGGCAGGGCATTCCTTGGCTACACCTTC	CASSQQGWGRAFLGYTF
TRBD1	-	TRBV2	TRBJ1-4	TGTGCCAGCAGGGCAGGGGGAGAAAAACTGTTTTTT	CASRAGGEKLFF
TRBD2	-	TRBV27	TRBJ2-2	TGTGCCAGCAGTTTATTGGGTCTAGCGGGAGGTAACACCGGGGAGCTGTTTTTT	CASSLLGLAGGNTGELFF
TRBD1	-	TRBV7-9	TRBJ2-2	TGTGCCAGCAGCCGAACCGGGACAGCGAGCGGGGAGCTGTTTTTT	CASSRTGTASGELFF
TRBD1	-	TRBV5-4	TRBJ1-4	TGTGCCAGCAGCTTGGGGACAGGGGATGAAAAACTGTTTTTT	CASSLGTGDEKLFF
TRBD1	-	TRBV2	TRBJ2-7	TGTGCCAGCAGTCCACAGGGGGAGCAGTACTTC	CASSPQGEQYF
-	-	TRBV7-9	TRBJ2-7	TGTGCCAGCAGCTCCCTCGGAAGACAGGTCCACGAGCAGTACTTC	CASSSLGRQVHEQYF
TRBD1	-	TRBV18	TRBJ2-3	TGTGCCAGCTCACGGGACAGGGGGCCAGATACGCAGTATTTT	CASSRDRGPDTQYF
-	-	TRBV19	TRBJ1-1	TGTGCCAGTAGTATGGCATGGGAGGCTTTCTTT	CASSMAWEAFF
TRBD1	-	TRBV29-1	TRBJ2-1	TGCAGCGTTGGGGGGAGGAGGGGACAGGGCCACAATGAGCAGTTCTTC	CSVGGRRGQGHNEQFF
-	-	TRBV9	TRBJ2-3	TGTGCCAGCAGGATGGAGGGGGGGGCAGATACGCAGTATTTT	CASRMEGGADTQYF
-	-	TRBV5-1	TRBJ2-2	TGCGCCAGCAGCTTGGGAAGGGGAAACACCGGGGAGCTGTTTTTT	CASSLGRGNTGELFF
-	-	TRBV28	TRBJ2-1	TGTGCCAGCACCATGACTAGGGGCGGATACAATGAGCAGTTCTTC	CASTMTRGGYNEQFF
-	-	TRBV5-6	TRBJ2-5	TGTGCCAGCAGCCCCACTCCACTCCCGTACCAAGAGACCCAGTACTTC	CASSPTPLPYQETQYF
-	-	TRBV10-1	TRBJ1-1	TGCGCCAGCAGTGAGATGGGGGGTAAAGGTGGGGACACTGAAGCTTTCTTT	CASSEMGGKGGDTEAFF
TRBD1	-	TRBV27	TRBJ2-5	TGTGCCAGCAGTTGGGACAGCCAAGAGACCCAGTACTTC	CASSWDSQETQYF